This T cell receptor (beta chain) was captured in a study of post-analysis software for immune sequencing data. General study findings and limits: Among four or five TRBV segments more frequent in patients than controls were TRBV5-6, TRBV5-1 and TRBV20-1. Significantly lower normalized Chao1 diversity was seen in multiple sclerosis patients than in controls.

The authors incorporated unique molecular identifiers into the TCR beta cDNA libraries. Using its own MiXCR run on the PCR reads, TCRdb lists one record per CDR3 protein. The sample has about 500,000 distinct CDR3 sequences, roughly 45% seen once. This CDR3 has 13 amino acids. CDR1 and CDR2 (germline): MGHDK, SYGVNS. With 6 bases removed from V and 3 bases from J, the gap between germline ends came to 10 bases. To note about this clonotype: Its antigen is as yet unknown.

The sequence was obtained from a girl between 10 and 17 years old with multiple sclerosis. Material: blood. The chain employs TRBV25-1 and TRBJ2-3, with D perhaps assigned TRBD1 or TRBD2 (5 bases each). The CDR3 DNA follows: TGTGCCAGCAGGGGGGTAGCGACAGATACGCAGTATTTT. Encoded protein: CASRGVATDTQYF. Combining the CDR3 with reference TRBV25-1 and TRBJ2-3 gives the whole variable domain EADIYQTPRYLVIGTGKKITLECSQTMGHDKMYWYQQDPGMELHLIHYSYGVNSTEKGDLSSESTVSRIRTEHFPLTLESARPSHTSQYLCASRGVATDTQYFGPGTRLTVL.